Ten or more counts support the clone carrying this TCR beta chain. These data originate in a study of early T cells in non-severe SARS-CoV-2 infection. TCRdb reprocessed the 5' RACE reads via MiXCR and lists one record per CDR3 protein. The data contain about 79,000 distinct CDR3 sequences, about 13% of them singletons. V lost 1 base, J lost 1 base, and 8 bases stayed unmatched. CDR1 SGHVS and CDR2 FNYEAQ come from the germline V gene. This CDR3 is 17 amino acids long. The source is an adult who was a healthcare worker with PCR-confirmed SARS-CoV-2 infection or an uninfected control (not recorded which). The V gene is TRBV7-6, the J gene TRBJ2-3, with 7 bases that match TRBD2. What was sequenced was whole blood. As DNA, the CDR3 is TGTGCCAGCAGCTTAGTCACGGGAGGTCGTCGCACAGATACGCAGTATTTT. Its translation: CASSLVTGGRRTDTQYF.